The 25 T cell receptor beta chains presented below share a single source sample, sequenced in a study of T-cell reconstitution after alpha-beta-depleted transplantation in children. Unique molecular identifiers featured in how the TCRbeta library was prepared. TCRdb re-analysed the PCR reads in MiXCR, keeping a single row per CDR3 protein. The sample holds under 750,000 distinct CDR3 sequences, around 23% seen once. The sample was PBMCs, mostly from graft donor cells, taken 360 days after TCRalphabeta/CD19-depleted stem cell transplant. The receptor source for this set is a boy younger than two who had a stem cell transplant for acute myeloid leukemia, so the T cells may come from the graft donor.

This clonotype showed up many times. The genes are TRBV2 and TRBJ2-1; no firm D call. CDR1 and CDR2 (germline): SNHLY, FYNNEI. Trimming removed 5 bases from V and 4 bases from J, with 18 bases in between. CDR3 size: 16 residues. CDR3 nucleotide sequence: TGTGCCAGCAGTCCAACTCCAACAGCTTTATACAATGAGCAGTTCTTC. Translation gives CASSPTPTALYNEQFF.

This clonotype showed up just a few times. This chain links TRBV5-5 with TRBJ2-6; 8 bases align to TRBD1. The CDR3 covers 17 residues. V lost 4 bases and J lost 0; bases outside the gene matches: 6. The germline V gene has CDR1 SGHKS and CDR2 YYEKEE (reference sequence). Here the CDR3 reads CASSEDRVPSGANVLTF. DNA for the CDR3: TGTGCCAGCAGCGAGGACAGGGTTCCCTCTGGGGCCAACGTCCTGACTTTC.

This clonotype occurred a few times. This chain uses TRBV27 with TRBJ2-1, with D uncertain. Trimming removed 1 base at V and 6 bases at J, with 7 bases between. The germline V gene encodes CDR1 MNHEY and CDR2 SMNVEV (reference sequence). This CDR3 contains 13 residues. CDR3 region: CASSLLLGNEQFF. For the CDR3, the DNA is TGTGCCAGCAGTTTATTGTTAGGCAATGAGCAGTTCTTC.

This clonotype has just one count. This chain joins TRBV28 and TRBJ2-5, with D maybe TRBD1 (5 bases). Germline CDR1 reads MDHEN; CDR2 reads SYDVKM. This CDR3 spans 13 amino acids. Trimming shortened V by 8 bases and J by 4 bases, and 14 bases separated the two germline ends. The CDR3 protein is CASWKAGRETQYF. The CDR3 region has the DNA TGTGCCAGCTGGAAGGCAGGGCGAGAGACCCAGTACTTC.

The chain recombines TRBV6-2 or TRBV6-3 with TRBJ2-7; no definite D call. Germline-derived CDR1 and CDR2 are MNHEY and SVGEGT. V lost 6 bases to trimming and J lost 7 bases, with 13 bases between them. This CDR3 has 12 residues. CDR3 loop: CASRRLDHEQYF. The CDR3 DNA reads TGTGCCAGCAGGCGGCTGGACCATGAGCAGTACTTC.

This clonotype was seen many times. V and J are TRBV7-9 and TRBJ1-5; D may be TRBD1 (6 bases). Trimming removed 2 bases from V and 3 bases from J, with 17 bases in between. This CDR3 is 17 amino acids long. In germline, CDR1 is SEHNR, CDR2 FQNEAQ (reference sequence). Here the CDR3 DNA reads TGTGCCAGCAGCTTAAGTGGGGGGCCCATGAACAATCAGCCCCAGCATTTT. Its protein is CASSLSGGPMNNQPQHF.

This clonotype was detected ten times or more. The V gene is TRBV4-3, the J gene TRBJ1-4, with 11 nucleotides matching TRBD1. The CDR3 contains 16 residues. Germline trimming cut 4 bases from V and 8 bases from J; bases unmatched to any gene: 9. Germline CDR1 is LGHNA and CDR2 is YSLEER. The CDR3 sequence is CASSLGTGGGEEKLFF. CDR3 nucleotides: TGCGCCAGCAGCCTCGGGACAGGGGGAGGAGAGGAAAAACTGTTTTTT.

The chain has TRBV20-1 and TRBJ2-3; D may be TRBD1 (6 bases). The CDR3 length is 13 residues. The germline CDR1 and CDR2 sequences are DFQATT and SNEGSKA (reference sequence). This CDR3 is CSATKTGKDTQYF. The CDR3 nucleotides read TGCAGCGCAACGAAAACAGGGAAAGATACGCAGTATTTT.

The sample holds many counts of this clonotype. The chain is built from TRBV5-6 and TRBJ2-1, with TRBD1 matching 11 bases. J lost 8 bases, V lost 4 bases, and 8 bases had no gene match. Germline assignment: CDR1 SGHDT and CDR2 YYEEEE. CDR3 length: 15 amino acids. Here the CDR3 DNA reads TGTGCCAGCAGCGGAACGGGACAGGGGGTCCATGAGCAGTTCTTC. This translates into CASSGTGQGVHEQFF.

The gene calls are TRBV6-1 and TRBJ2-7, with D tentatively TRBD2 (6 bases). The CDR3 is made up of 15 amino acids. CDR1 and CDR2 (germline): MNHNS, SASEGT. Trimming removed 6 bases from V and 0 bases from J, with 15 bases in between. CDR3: CASRMYRELSYEQYF. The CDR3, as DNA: TGTGCCAGCAGGATGTACCGGGAGCTCTCCTACGAGCAGTACTTC.

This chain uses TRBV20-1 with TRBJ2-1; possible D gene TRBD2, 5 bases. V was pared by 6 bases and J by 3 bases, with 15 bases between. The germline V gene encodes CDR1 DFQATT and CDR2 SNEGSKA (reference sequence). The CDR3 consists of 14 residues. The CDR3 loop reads CSARRGEGYNEQFF. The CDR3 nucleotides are TGCAGTGCGAGACGGGGAGAGGGCTACAATGAGCAGTTCTTC.

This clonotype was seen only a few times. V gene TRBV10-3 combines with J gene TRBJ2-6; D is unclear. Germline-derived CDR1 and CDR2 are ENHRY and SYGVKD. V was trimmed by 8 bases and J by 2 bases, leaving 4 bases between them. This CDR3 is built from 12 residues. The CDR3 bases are TGTGCCATCTCAGCTGGGGCCAACGTCCTGACTTTC. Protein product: CAISAGANVLTF.

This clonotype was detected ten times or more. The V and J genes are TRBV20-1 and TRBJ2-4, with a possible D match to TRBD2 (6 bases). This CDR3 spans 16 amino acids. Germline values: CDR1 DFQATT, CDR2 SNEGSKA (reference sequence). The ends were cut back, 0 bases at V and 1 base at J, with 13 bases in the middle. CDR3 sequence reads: CSARDQGAGAKNIQYF. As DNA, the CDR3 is TGCAGTGCTAGAGATCAAGGGGCGGGGGCCAAAAACATTCAGTACTTC.

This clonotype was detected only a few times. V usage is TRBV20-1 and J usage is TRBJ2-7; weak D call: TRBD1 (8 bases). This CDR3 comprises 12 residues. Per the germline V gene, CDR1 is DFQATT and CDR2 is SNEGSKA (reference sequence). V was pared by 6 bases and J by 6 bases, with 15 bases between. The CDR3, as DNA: TGCAGTGCCACAGGGGGGGTTGGCGAGCAGTACTTC. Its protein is CSATGGVGEQYF.

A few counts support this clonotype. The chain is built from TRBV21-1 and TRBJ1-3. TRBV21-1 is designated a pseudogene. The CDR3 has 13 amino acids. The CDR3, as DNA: TGTGCCAGCAGCAAAAGGGATGGAAACACCATATATTTT. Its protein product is CASSKRDGNTIYF.

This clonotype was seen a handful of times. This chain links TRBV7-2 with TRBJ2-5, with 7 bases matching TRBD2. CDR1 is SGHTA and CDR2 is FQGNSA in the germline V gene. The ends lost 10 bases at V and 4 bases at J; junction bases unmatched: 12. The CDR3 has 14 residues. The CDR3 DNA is TGTGCCACCGGACTTAGTGGGGGGGGAGAGACCCAGTACTTC. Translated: CATGLSGGGETQYF.

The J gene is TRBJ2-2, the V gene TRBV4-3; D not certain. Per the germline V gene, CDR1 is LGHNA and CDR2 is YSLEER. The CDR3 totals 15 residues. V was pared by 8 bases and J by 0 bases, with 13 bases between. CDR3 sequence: CASSGWQANTGELFF. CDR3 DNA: TGCGCCAGCTCGGGTTGGCAGGCGAACACCGGGGAGCTGTTTTTT.

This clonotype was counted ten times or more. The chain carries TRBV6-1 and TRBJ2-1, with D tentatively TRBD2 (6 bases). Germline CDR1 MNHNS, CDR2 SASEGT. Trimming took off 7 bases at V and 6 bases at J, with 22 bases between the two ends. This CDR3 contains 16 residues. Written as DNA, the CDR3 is TGTGCCAGCATCACAAACCGGGACGCCGGGGGCAATGAGCAGTTCTTC. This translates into CASITNRDAGGNEQFF.

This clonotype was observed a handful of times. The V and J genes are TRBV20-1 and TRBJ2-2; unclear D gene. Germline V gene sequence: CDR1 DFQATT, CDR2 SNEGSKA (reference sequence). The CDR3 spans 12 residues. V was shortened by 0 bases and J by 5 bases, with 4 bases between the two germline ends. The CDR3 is CSARERTGELFF. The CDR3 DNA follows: TGCAGTGCTAGAGAAAGAACCGGGGAGCTGTTTTTT.

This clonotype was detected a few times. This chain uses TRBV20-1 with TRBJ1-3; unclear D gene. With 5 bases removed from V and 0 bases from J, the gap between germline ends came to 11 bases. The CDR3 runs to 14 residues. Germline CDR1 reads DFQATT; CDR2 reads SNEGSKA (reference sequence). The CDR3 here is CSALSLGSGNTIYF. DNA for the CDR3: TGCAGTGCTCTCAGTTTAGGCTCTGGAAACACCATATATTTT.

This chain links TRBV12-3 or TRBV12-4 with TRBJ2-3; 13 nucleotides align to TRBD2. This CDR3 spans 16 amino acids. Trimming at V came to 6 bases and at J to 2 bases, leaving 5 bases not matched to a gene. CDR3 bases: TGTGCCAGCAGACGACTAGCGGGGGGCCTCACAGATACGCAGTATTTT. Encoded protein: CASRRLAGGLTDTQYF.

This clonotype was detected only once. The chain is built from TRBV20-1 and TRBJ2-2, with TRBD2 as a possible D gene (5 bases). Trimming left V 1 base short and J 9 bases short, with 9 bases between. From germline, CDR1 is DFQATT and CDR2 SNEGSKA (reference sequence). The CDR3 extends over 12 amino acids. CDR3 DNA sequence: TGCAGTGCTAGAGGTGGCGGGTGGGAGCTGTTTTTT. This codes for CSARGGGWELFF.

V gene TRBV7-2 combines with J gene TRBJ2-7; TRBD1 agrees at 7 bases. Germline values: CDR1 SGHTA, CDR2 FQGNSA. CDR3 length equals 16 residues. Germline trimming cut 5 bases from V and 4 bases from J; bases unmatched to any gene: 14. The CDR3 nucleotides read TGTGCCAGCAGCCCCCGGGACAGACGGCGGACGTACGAGCAGTACTTC. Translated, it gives CASSPRDRRRTYEQYF.

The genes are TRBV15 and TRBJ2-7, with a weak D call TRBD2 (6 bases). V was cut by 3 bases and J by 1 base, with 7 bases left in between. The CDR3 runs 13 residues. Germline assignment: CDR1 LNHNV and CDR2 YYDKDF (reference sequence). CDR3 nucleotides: TGTGCCACCAGCAGCCGGGGGTCCTACGAGCAGTACTTC. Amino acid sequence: CATSSRGSYEQYF. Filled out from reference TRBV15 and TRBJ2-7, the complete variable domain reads DAMVIQNPRYQVTQFGKPVTLSCSQTLNHNVMYWYQQKSSQAPKLLFHYYDKDFNNEADTPDNFQSRRPNTSFCFLDIRSPGLGDTAMYLCATSSRGSYEQYFGPGTRLTVT.

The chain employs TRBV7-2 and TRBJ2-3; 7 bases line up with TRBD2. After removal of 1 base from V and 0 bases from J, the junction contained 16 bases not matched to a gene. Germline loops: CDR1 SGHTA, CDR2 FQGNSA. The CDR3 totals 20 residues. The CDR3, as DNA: TGTGCCAGCAGCTTAGGGCTAGCGGCTAATATATACCTTAGCACAGATACGCAGTATTTT. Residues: CASSLGLAANIYLSTDTQYF.